This T cell receptor beta chain was sequenced during a study of shared clonotypes between healthy human individuals. J gave up 3 bases and V 6 bases, and 8 bases lay outside the gene matches. CDR1 is SNHLY and CDR2 is FYNNEI in the germline V gene. This CDR3 region has 14 residues. Only in-frame clones appear in the TCRdb table, and some are missing; sequencing was by immunoSEQ multiplex PCR. The sample carries over a million clones, around 78% recorded once. Sequenced sample: memory CD4+ T cells from PBMCs. Subset of the sample: CD45RA-negative fraction. This sequence originates from a man between 18 and 35 years old in good health. Some clones in this sample may be carry-over from other donors' samples. This chain uses TRBV2 with TRBJ2-7; 7 bases fit TRBD2. CDR3 coding DNA: TGTGCCAGCAGGACGGGGAGGGAATACTACGAGCAGTACTTC. Encoded protein: CASRTGREYYEQYF.